The TCR beta chain described here comes from a study of blood T cell repertoires in COVID-19. Whole-study context: Acute and convalescent COVID-19 samples came from the United States, Italy and Spain.

This clone was counted between two and nine times. Sequenced by immunoSEQ multiplex PCR; TCRdb stores in-frame clones only, minus some. The sample has under 150,000 clones, over 75% seen once. V lost 1 base to trimming and J lost 2 bases; unmatched junction nucleotides: 2. The CDR3 runs to 14 residues. The germline V gene encodes CDR1 MGHDK and CDR2 SYGVNS. The sample taken for sequencing was peripheral blood. The TCR sequence derives from a man aged 35-49 years with active or convalescent COVID-19. V usage is TRBV25-1 and J usage is TRBJ2-7; 7 bases map to TRBD1. The CDR3: CASSESTGAYEQYF. The CDR3 coding sequence is TGTGCCAGCAGTGAATCAACAGGGGCCTACGAGCAGTACTTC.